This is a list of T cell receptor beta chains from one sample in a study of CD8 T cells in Susac syndrome. Using its own MiXCR run on the immunoSEQ multiplex PCR reads, TCRdb lists one record per CDR3 protein. Of 170,000 or so distinct CDR3 sequences listed, more than 95% are singletons. The sequenced sample was CD4+ T cells from PBMCs. The receptor source for this set is a human donor with Susac syndrome. CDR3s include the opening cysteine and the closing phenylalanine or tryptophan. Fields, in order: CDR3 length, D gene, clone size, J gene, V gene, CDR3 DNA, CDR3 protein. D genes are given only for firm matches. The size entry is marked missing in some rows and otherwise reads once, few, many or a size class.

>14|TRBD1|NA|TRBJ2-5|TRBV5-6
TGTGCCAGCAGCCAGGACAGGGGAAGGGAGACCCAGTACTTC
CASSQDRGRETQYF
>13|NA|NA|TRBJ1-1|TRBV15
TGTGCCACCAGTCGACCCCCGAACACTGAAGCTTTCTTT
CATSRPPNTEAFF
>18|TRBD2|NA|TRBJ2-1|TRBV4-3
TGCGCCAGCAGCCAAGATCTCTTGCGGGGGGACTCCTACAATGAGCAGTTCTTC
CASSQDLLRGDSYNEQFF
>15|TRBD1|NA|TRBJ2-7|TRBV2
TGTGCCAGCACCCCAAGGACAGGGAGCTCCTACGAGCAGTACTTC
CASTPRTGSSYEQYF
>13|TRBD1|NA|TRBJ1-1|TRBV29-1
TGCAGCGTTGAATACGGGACAGACACTGAAGCTTTCTTT
CSVEYGTDTEAFF
>15|TRBD2|NA|TRBJ2-1|TRBV3-1
TGTGCCAGCAGCCAAGAAACTAGCGGGGACAATGAGCAGTTCTTC
CASSQETSGDNEQFF
>12|NA|NA|TRBJ2-5|TRBV12-3/TRBV12-4
TGTGCCAGCAGGTCAGAAGCGGAGACCCAGTACTTC
CASRSEAETQYF
>14|NA|once|TRBJ1-4|TRBV6-5
TGTGCCAGCACTCGGAGGGACGGTAATGAAAAACTGTTTTTT
CASTRRDGNEKLFF
>17|TRBD2|NA|TRBJ2-1|TRBV24-1
TGTGCCACCAGTGATCAAGGGACTAGCGTGCTCCGGGCTGAGCAGTTCTTC
CATSDQGTSVLRAEQFF
>14|NA|NA|TRBJ2-3|TRBV29-1
TGCAGCGGGCTGGGTAGCAGGGGCACAGATACGCAGTATTTT
CSGLGSRGTDTQYF
>11|NA|once|TRBJ2-4|TRBV27
TGTGCCAGCAGTGACAAAAACATTCAGTACTTC
CASSDKNIQYF
>15|NA|NA|TRBJ1-1|TRBV24-1
TGTGCCACCAGTGACAGCCGGGACGGCAACACTGAAGCTTTCTTT
CATSDSRDGNTEAFF
>14|TRBD1|NA|TRBJ1-2|TRBV29-1
TGCAGCGTCGCAGGGGGGGCACTTCACTATGGCTACACCTTC
CSVAGGALHYGYTF
>14|TRBD2|NA|TRBJ2-5|TRBV29-1
TGCAGCGTTGGGCTAGCGGGGGGAGGAGAGACCCAGTACTTC
CSVGLAGGGETQYF
>13|TRBD2|NA|TRBJ2-1|TRBV29-1
TGCAGCGGAGAGCGGGAGGCTTACAATGAGCAGTTCTTC
CSGEREAYNEQFF
>16|TRBD1|NA|TRBJ2-7|TRBV29-1
TGCAGCGTTGAAGATCCAGGACAGGGGGCCTTATACGAGCAGTACTTC
CSVEDPGQGALYEQYF